A single sample gave rise to the 18 T cell receptor beta chains below, sequenced in a study of Ad26.COV2.S vaccination and SARS-CoV-2 variants. TCRdb's table, derived via immunoSEQ multiplex PCR, lists solely in-frame clones and lacks some. The sample yields roughly 700,000 clones, roughly 90% seen once. The treatment was: roughly 18 received Ad26.COV2.S at low or high dose, single or two shots; several received placebo; per-sample allocation not given. Samples came from day 63 after the first vaccine or placebo injection. The specimen comprised peripheral blood, sampled in a trial of Ad26.COV2.S vaccine versus placebo. These receptors were taken from a person aged 18-65 years who received the Ad26.COV2.S COVID-19 vaccine or a placebo.

The chain is built from TRBV6-4 and TRBJ1-2; D gene uncertain. V lost 0 bases, J lost 4 bases, and 12 bases lay in between. Germline V CDR1 and CDR2: MRHNA, SNTAGT. The CDR3 sequence is 15 residues long. The CDR3: CASSDSGDGAYGYTF. DNA of the CDR3: TGTGCCAGCAGTGACTCCGGCGACGGCGCCTATGGCTACACCTTC.

To note about this clone: Other DNA sequences in the sample encode the same CDR3. The chain carries TRBV6-5 and TRBJ2-7; 9 bases line up with TRBD1. The trim removed 5 bases at V and 4 bases at J, leaving 6 bases unmatched. The CDR3 spans 14 residues. Germline-derived CDR1 and CDR2 are MNHEY and SVGAGI. Here the CDR3 DNA reads TGTGCCAGCAGTCTTGGACAGGGGACGTACGAGCAGTACTTC. Translation: CASSLGQGTYEQYF.

The V gene is TRBV5-1, the J gene TRBJ2-2; D could derive from TRBD1 or TRBD2 (6 bases each). Germline V gene data show CDR1 as SGHRS and CDR2 as YFSETQ. The V and J ends lost 7 bases and 2 bases respectively, with 12 bases between them. The CDR3 extends over 14 amino acids. The CDR3: CASLRGPNTGELFF. The DNA of the CDR3 is TGCGCCAGCTTACGGGGGCCTAACACCGGGGAGCTGTTTTTT.

V is TRBV5-4 and J is TRBJ1-6, with D unclear. V was pared by 3 bases and J by 9 bases, with 16 bases between. The germline CDR1 and CDR2 sequences are SGHNT and YYREEE (reference sequence). The CDR3 consists of 15 residues. Written as DNA, the CDR3 is TGTGCCAGCAGCTCTGGTAGAATTGACGGTTCACCCCTCCACTTT. Protein: CASSSGRIDGSPLHF. Supplemented by reference TRBV5-4 and TRBJ1-6, the full variable domain reads ETGVTQSPTHLIKTRGQQVTLRCSSQSGHNTVSWYQQALGQGPQFIFQYYREEENGRGNFPPRFSGLQFPNYSSELNVNALELDDSALYLCASSSGRIDGSPLHFGNGTRLTVT.

The rearrangement uses TRBV6-5 and TRBJ1-2; tentative D call: TRBD1 (5 bases). V was shortened by 5 bases and J by 3 bases, with 16 bases between the two germline ends. CDR1 is MNHEY and CDR2 is SVGAGI in the germline V gene. The CDR3 totals 15 residues. The CDR3 sequence: CASSQIGTGDYGYTF. In DNA form, the CDR3 reads TGTGCCAGCAGTCAGATAGGGACGGGCGACTATGGCTACACCTTC.

V gene TRBV6-6 combines with J gene TRBJ1-5, with D unclear. Germline CDR1 is MNHNY and CDR2 is SVGAGI (reference sequence). The CDR3 sequence is 12 residues long. V dropped 5 bases and J dropped 11 bases, with 13 bases sitting between them. CDR3 loop: CASSPSMSAQHF. The CDR3 DNA follows: TGTGCCAGCAGTCCCTCCATGTCAGCCCAGCATTTT.

With respect to this clone: Other DNA sequences within the sample encode an identical CDR3. This chain joins TRBV6-5 and TRBJ1-1, with D uncertain. The CDR3 runs to 11 residues. The germline CDR1 and CDR2 sequences are MNHEY and SVGAGI. V was pared by 8 bases and J by 5 bases, with 9 bases between. In DNA, the CDR3 is TGTGCCAGCTTTAGGGTTACTGAAGCTTTCTTT. Translating it yields CASFRVTEAFF.

The chain recombines TRBV5-1 with TRBJ2-3; the match to TRBD1 covers 7 bases. CDR1 is SGHRS, CDR2 YFSETQ, per germline. The CDR3 totals 14 residues. Losses at the gene ends were 4 bases for V and 5 bases for J; bases not matched to a gene: 7. CDR3 bases: TGCGCCAGCAGCCGCGACAGGGAAGGAGATACGCAGTATTTT. This encodes CASSRDREGDTQYF.

CDR3: CASSLALQVKQTQYF. The CDR3 region has the DNA TGTGCCAGCAGCTTAGCGCTCCAGGTGAAACAGACCCAGTACTTC. The gene calls are TRBV7-9 and TRBJ2-5; D ambiguous. The CDR3 spans 15 residues. Trimming removed 0 bases from V and 6 bases from J, with 14 bases in between. Germline assignment: CDR1 SEHNR and CDR2 FQNEAQ (reference sequence).

The chain uses TRBV12-3 or TRBV12-4 and TRBJ2-5; the D gene is possibly TRBD2 (5 bases). This CDR3 is 12 amino acids long. With 6 bases removed from V and 7 bases from J, the gap between germline ends came to 12 bases. The CDR3 loop is CASRDSPGTQYF. For the CDR3, the DNA is TGTGCCAGCAGGGACTCCCCGGGGACCCAGTACTTC.

This chain connects TRBV2 to TRBJ2-7; D is perhaps TRBD1 or TRBD2 (6 bases each). Trimming took 5 bases from V and 2 from J, leaving 13 bases between them. CDR1 and CDR2 from the germline V gene are SNHLY and FYNNEI. CDR3 length: 14 amino acids. CDR3 nucleotides: TGTGCCAGCAGTCCTCAGAGGGGGGCCTACGAGCAGTACTTC. Protein product: CASSPQRGAYEQYF.

The chain is built from TRBV9 and TRBJ2-7, with D possibly matching TRBD2 (6 bases). The CDR3 loop spans 13 amino acids. Trimming left V 2 bases short and J 6 bases short, with 12 bases between. CDR1 is SGDLS, CDR2 YYNGEE, per germline. The CDR3 region is CASSVWGESEQYF. The CDR3 nucleotides read TGTGCCAGCAGCGTTTGGGGGGAGAGCGAGCAGTACTTC.

The chain recombines TRBV29-1 with TRBJ2-5; the match to TRBD2 covers 8 bases. J lost 2 bases, V lost 5 bases, and 10 bases had no gene match. CDR1 is SQVTM, CDR2 ANQGSEA, per germline. This CDR3 has 15 amino acids. In DNA form, the CDR3 reads TGCAGCGTTAGGGCGGGGGGAACCCTACAAGAGACCCAGTACTTC. Amino acids: CSVRAGGTLQETQYF.

V and J are TRBV5-1 and TRBJ1-3; no reliable D call. CDR1 SGHRS and CDR2 YFSETQ come from the germline V gene. There are 12 residues in the CDR3. V was trimmed by 4 bases and J by 2 bases, leaving 4 bases between them. The CDR3: CASSPPGNTIYF. CDR3 nucleotides: TGCGCCAGCAGCCCCCCTGGAAACACCATATATTTT.

This clone has a single count. The chain is built from TRBV7-3 and TRBJ1-1, with D possibly matching TRBD1 (5 bases). Trimming removed 5 bases from V and 0 bases from J, with 16 bases in between. Germline assignment: CDR1 SGHTA and CDR2 FQGTGA. CDR3 size: 16 residues. The CDR3 sequence is CASSRTPGTVNTEAFF. Here the CDR3 DNA reads TGTGCCAGCAGCCGGACGCCCGGGACGGTGAACACTGAAGCTTTCTTT.

The V call is TRBV5-5, the J call TRBJ1-1; D uncertain. Trimming stripped 1 base from V and 0 bases from J, with 4 bases between. CDR1 SGHKS and CDR2 YYEKEE come from the germline V gene (reference sequence). The CDR3 totals 13 residues. For the CDR3, the DNA is TGTGCCAGCAGCTTGACAGTGAACACTGAAGCTTTCTTT. Amino acids: CASSLTVNTEAFF.

This chain uses TRBV7-9 with TRBJ2-4; D possibly uses TRBD1 or TRBD2 (6 bases each). The CDR3 has 16 amino acids. V lost 1 base to trimming and J lost 3 bases, with 13 bases between them. Looked up from germline, CDR1 is SEHNR and CDR2 is FQNEAQ (reference sequence). CDR3 in DNA: TGTGCCAGCAGCTTAGGGGGGGCTGGAGTCAAAAACATTCAGTACTTC. Encoded protein: CASSLGGAGVKNIQYF. The full variable domain, completed using reference TRBV7-9 and TRBJ2-4, is DTGVSQNPRHKITKRGQNVTFRCDPISEHNRLYWYRQTLGQGPEFLTYFQNEAQLEKSRLLSDRFSAERPKGSFSTLEIQRTEQGDSAMYLCASSLGGAGVKNIQYFGAGTRLSVL.

The chain combines TRBV11-3 with TRBJ2-2, with D perhaps assigned TRBD1 or TRBD2 (5 bases each). Trimming took off 9 bases at V and 4 bases at J, with 12 bases between the two ends. There are 13 residues in the CDR3. Germline CDR1 is SGHNT and CDR2 is YENEEA. The DNA for the CDR3 is TGTGCCAGTGGGACCGGTGGCACCGGGGAGCTGTTTTTT. It specifies CASGTGGTGELFF.